This T cell receptor (beta chain) was documented in a study of blood T cell repertoires in COVID-19. Across the study: Whether acute or convalescent, the COVID-19 samples came from the United States, Italy and Spain.

The CDR3 sequence is 16 residues long. Trimming cost V 10 bases and J 4 bases, with 23 bases left between them. Germline CDR1 and CDR2: ENHRY and SYGVKD. Per the authors' pipeline: How many nucleated cells were present was estimated from reference gene primer amplification. Sequencing was performed with immunoSEQ multiplex PCR; in TCRdb, only in-frame clones are kept and a portion is missing. The V and J calls and clone size were taken over from that table, and D and trimming were inferred from the DNA. The table includes around 310,000 clones, roughly 90% detected once. The chain links TRBV10-3 to TRBJ1-5; perhaps TRBD1 as D (5 bases). The source of this sequence is a woman aged 55 to 70 with acute or convalescent COVID-19. What was sequenced was peripheral blood. CDR3 protein: CATLKSTDGGNQPQHF. As DNA, the CDR3 is TGTGCCACCCTAAAATCGACGGACGGGGGAAATCAGCCCCAGCATTTT.